This record looks at one T cell receptor beta chain sequence and its context. This clonotype was detected many times. Its antigen is unknown. Base qualities are not at hand, and no much larger clone is one base apart. This entry comes from a study of identical twins (dated by TCRdb to about 2016). Concerning the study at large: To test whether fetal clonotypes persist, this study deep-sequenced TCR alpha and beta repertoires from monozygotic twins, from unrelated adults of various ages, and from cord blood. Replicate twin experiments were performed at different times using different library preparation protocols to rule out contamination. The investigation overall reported the following: Zero-insertion analyses could be partly confounded by invariant T cells such as MAIT and iNKT, though diverse VJ usage argued against such confounding for most clonotypes. Because the same donors could not be followed over many years, conclusions were based on cross-sectional statistical analysis. The excess sharing between twins in beta out-of-frame sequences was weaker because fewer shared sequences reduced the signal-to-noise ratio. In monozygotic twins, out-of-frame TCR alpha sharing was systematically underestimated by recombination models, although the models agreed with sharing between unrelated individuals. Fewer insertions were carried by abundant cord blood beta clonotypes; a weaker similar trend was observed in young adult naive repertoires, while no such trend was observed in memory repertoires. Compared with coincidental sharing between unrelated individuals, out-of-frame TCR alpha sequences shared between twins showed an excess of sequences with low generation probability.

All donors were healthy Caucasians. Using Miltenyi CD45RO+ enrichment and human naive T-cell isolation kits, memory (CD45RO+) and naive T cells were isolated from PBMC. The CDR3 spans 14 residues, from the cysteine through the phenylalanine. The read is trimmed to its CDR3 DNA, 42 bases read in frame from base 1. CDR1 and CDR2 were assigned from the germline V gene as MDHEN and SYDVKM. V trim: 5 bases; J trim: 4 bases; unmatched bases: 6. The method behind the library was 5' RACE. Instrument used: Illumina HiSeq 2000. Template switching added a universal primer binding site, and the final cDNA carried a unique molecular identifier that allowed TCR cDNA molecules to be counted accurately. Specific primers in the conserved constant-segment region were used to synthesize first-strand cDNA for the TCR alpha and beta chains. Each cDNA library was double barcoded, with a SMART-Mk sample barcode plus Illumina barcodes, to control for contamination. TruSeq adapter sequences along with Illumina sample barcodes were introduced in two successive PCR steps. Sequencing of the TCR alpha and beta cDNA libraries was done on the Illumina HiSeq platform using custom primers. The original methods were these. Unique molecular identifiers were extracted from raw reads with MiGEC, and CDR3 positions were determined with MiXCR. For each individual, recombination models were inferred using an EM algorithm with the repgenHMM and IGoR tools. Shared clonotypes were analyzed with the tcR package in R, and sharing was normalized by the product of cloneset sizes. Out-of-frame nonproductive sequences were analyzed to study raw recombination free of thymic and clonal selection effects. TCRdb's own reprocessing of the public reads used fastp at Q25 and MiXCR and kept productive beta chains. Every distinct CDR3 protein forms one entry, paired with its most common genes and DNA. The V and J calls come from TCRdb's annotation, not from the publication. A total of about 240,000 distinct CDR3 sequences appear in this sample, approximately 10% of them only once. The top ten hold less than 12% of the sample.

Here the chain combines TRBV28 and TRBJ2-5; the junction holds 8 bases that match TRBD1. The sample taken for sequencing was memory T cells sorted from blood. The cell subset or site label corresponds to: CD45RO+ enriched T cells. The receptor was isolated from a man in his fifties in good health. The nucleotide sequence reads TGTGCCAGCAGTCGCGGACAGGGAGGAGAGACCCAGTACTTC. This is translated as CASSRGQGGETQYF.